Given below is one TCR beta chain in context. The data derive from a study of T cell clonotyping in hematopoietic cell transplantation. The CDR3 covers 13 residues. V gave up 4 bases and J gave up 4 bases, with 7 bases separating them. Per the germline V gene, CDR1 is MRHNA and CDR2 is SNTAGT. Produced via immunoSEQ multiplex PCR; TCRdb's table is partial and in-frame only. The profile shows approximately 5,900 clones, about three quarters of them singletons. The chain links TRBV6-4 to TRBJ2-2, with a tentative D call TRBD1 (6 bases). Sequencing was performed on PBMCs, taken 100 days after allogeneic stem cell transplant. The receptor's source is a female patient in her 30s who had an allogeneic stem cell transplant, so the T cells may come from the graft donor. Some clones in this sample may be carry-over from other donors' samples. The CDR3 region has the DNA TGTGCCAGCAGTGGGACAGCCACCGGGGAGCTGTTTTTT. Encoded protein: CASSGTATGELFF.